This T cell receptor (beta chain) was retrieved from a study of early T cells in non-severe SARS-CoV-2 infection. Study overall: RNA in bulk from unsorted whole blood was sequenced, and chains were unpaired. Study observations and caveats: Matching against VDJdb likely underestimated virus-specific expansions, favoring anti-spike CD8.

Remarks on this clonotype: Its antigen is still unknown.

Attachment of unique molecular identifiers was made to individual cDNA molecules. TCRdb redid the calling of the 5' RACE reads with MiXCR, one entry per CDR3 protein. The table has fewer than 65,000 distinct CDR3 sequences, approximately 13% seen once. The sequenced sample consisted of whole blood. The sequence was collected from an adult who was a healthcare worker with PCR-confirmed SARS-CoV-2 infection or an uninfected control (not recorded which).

This chain's CDR3 is CASSYTGDHEQYF. CDR3 sequence (DNA): TGTGCCAGCAGCTATACAGGGGACCACGAGCAGTACTTC. J is TRBJ2-7 and V is TRBV7-9; 7 positions match TRBD1. The V gene end was trimmed by 4 bases and the J gene end by 5 bases; junction bases not matched to a gene: 5. The length of the CDR3 is 13 residues. Germline CDR1 reads SEHNR; CDR2 reads FQNEAQ (reference sequence).